This T cell receptor beta chain was observed in a study of blood T cell repertoires in COVID-19 (dated by TCRdb to the early 2020s). The study in broad terms: Collaborator samples came from the United States, Italy and Spain and covered acute and convalescent phases of COVID-19. Sample metadata almost always included a de-identified subject ID, COVID-19 status, age in years and sex. Where HLA class I and class II types were available, the types were taken from metadata supplied by the sample provider, not from assay-based typing. The repertoires were released in a freely available public database meant as a resource for research on the immune response to SARS-CoV-2. The prospective study material was composed of cDNA or gDNA derived from T cells, B-cell-depleted T cells, or PBMCs. The samples were drawn from two sources: the first 160 participants of the ongoing ImmuneRACE study, and 1,254 subjects contributed by 6 global collaborators. The dataset comprised deeply sampled blood TCRbeta repertoires from subjects exposed to, actively infected with, or recovered from COVID-19. The research as a whole found: How much clinical and demographic metadata was included differed by source and by participant, and the metadata was provided uncurated.

In this sample, this clone turned up many times. Its cognate antigen has yet to be identified. The input lacks base qualities; no much larger clone sits a single base away. Whole blood was collected in K2EDTA tubes by collaborating institutions according to the institutions' own protocols. For TCRbeta analysis, collaborators shipped samples in one of three forms: frozen whole blood, isolated PBMCs, or DNA extracted from either of those sample types. TCRbeta CDR3 regions were amplified from genomic DNA by means of the immunoSEQ Assay, a bias-controlled multiplex PCR. The authors processed their data as follows. Nucleated cell counts per sample were estimated from amplification of reference gene primers within the assay. Sequence reads were collapsed and filtered to measure the absolute abundance of every unique TCRbeta CDR3 rearrangement. For each sample, productive Simpson clonality was calculated as the square root of Simpson's diversity index across productive rearrangements. Imported from immuneACCESS, the table was reduced by TCRdb to in-frame sequences with V and J called. These copies leave out some clones; in studies compared against another copy, an unresolved V gene accounts for under half, and the cause of the remainder is not known. Clone size and V and J calls were adopted from that table, with D and trimming inferred from the DNA. The sample table lists 100,000 to 130,000 clones, around 89% of them with a count of one. The ten largest clonotypes hold under 5.5% of the sample.

Trimming takes 4 bases from V and 1 base from J, and the germline ends sit 7 bases apart. The CDR3, from cysteine to phenylalanine, totals 13 residues. Only the CDR3 portion is preserved as DNA: 39 bases, with reading frame beginning at the first base. CDR1 SGHTA and CDR2 FQGTGA are derived from the germline V gene. The sequence derives from a man between 35 and 55 years old with active or convalescent COVID-19. The specimen was peripheral blood. This chain is built from TRBV7-3 and TRBJ1-1, with the D gene not confidently named. The base sequence is TGTGCCAGCAGCTCCTCAGGGAACACTGAAGCTTTCTTT. Translated, this is CASSSSGNTEAFF.